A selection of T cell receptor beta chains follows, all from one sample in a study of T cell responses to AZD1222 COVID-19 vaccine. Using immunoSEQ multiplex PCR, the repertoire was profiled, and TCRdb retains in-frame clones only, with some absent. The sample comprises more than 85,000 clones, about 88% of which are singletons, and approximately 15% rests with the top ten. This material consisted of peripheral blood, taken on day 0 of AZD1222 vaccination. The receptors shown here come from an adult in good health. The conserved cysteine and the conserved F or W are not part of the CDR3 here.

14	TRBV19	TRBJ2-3	ASSQGTGFGPDTQY
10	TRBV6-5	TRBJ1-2	ASSRTGKGYT
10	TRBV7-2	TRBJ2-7	ASSPPTYEQY
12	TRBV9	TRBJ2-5	ASSVGALGETQY
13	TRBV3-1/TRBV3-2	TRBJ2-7	ASSHLFDPSYEQY
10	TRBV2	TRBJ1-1	ASSFDNGEAF
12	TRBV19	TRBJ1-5	ASQGGQPNQPQH
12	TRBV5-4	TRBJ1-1	ASSLAGWGVEAF
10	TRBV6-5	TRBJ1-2	ASRGQGAGYT
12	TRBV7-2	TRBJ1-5	ASSLGGVNQPQH
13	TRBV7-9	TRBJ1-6	ASSSSSLGNSPLH
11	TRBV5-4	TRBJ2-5	ASSLPGQETQY
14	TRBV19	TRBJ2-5	ASSIWGTRQGETQY
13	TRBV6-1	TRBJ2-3	ASSDPGGPTDTQY
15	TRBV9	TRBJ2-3	ASSHKSGGRLTDTQY
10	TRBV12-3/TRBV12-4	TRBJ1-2	ASSLWGAGYT
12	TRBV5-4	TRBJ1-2	ASSWGRITYGYT
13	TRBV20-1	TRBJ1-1	SASGALPRDTEAF
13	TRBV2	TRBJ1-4	ASSEAGTGWEKLF
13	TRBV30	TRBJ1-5	AWSPPGQTNQPQH
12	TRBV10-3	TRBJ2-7	AINPARGSYEQY
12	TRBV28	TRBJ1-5	ASSPDNSNQPQH
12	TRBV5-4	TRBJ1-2	ASSSSGQGNGYT
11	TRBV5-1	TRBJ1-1	ASSLIGSTEAF
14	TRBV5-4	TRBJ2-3	ASSRGSGQRGDTQY
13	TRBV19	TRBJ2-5	ASKAGTGSRETQY
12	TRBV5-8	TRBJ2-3	ASSSGTSYRTQY
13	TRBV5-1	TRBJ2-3	ASNSGSGSADTQY
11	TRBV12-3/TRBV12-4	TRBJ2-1	ASSQNRYNEQF
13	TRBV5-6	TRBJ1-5	ASSSQTGYDQPQH
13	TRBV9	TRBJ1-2	ASSVDGGLNYGYT
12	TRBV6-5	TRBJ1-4	ASSYNRFSEKLF
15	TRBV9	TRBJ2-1	ASSILAGGPPDNEQF
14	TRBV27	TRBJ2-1	ASRPDSLGSYNEQF
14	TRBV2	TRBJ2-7	ASSPGTGFSSYEQY
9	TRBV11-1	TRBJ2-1	ASSRRVEQF
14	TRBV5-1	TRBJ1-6	ASSLEGGVGNSPLH
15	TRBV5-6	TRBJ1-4	ASSSFSGDSILEKLF
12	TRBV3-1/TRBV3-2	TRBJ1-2	ASSQDRQGYGYT
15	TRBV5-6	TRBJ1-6	ASSLWGGRSSNSPLH
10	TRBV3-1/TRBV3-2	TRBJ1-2	ASSQGIVGYT
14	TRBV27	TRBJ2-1	ASRSGRAFSYNEQF
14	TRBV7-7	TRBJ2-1	ASSLSPGRGAGEQF
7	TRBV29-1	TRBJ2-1	SVGHPPF
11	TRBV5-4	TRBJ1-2	ASSLPGVYGYT
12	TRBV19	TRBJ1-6	ASIPRGHNSPLH
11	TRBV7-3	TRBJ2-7	ASSLMGGYEQY
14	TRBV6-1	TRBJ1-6	ASSEVLPGGRSPLH
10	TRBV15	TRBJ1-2	ATSRGRDPYT
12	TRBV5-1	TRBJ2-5	ASSLGRIQETQY
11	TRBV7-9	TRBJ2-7	ASSFLLWDEQY
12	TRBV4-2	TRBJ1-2	ASSQESGSYGYT
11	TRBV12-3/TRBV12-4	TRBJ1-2	ASRDPGVYGYT
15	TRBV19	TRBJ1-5	ASSIQDTAYSNQPQH
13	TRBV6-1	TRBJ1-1	ASSEFWGPNTEAF